These 2 T cell receptor beta chains were sequenced from one sample in a study of OX40 agonist ivuxolimab in advanced cancers. Clones were sequenced by immunoSEQ multiplex PCR, and TCRdb holds only the in-frame ones, with some missing. The sample yields approximately 23,000 clones, 70% to 90% seen once. The sample was CD4+ or CD8+ T cells sorted from blood, taken in a trial of the OX40 agonist ivuxolimab. Every receptor here comes from an adult with an advanced solid tumor such as melanoma, head and neck, liver or kidney cancer.

The chain employs TRBV27 and TRBJ2-7; D is possibly TRBD2 (6 bases). CDR1 and CDR2 from the germline V gene are MNHEY and SMNVEV (reference sequence). The CDR3 length is 14 residues. The V gene lost 8 bases and the J gene lost 0 bases, with 14 bases spanning the gap. The CDR3 DNA is TGTGCCAGCGCCCCCGGGACTCCCTCCTACGAGCAGTACTTC. It codes for CASAPGTPSYEQYF.

The chain uses TRBV10-3 and TRBJ2-7, with TRBD1 as a possible D gene (6 bases). CDR1 and CDR2 (germline): ENHRY, SYGVKD. Trimming left V 8 bases short and J 2 bases short, with 10 bases between. The CDR3 has 12 amino acids. The CDR3 sequence is CAILDSAYEQYF. The CDR3 DNA is TGTGCCATCCTGGACAGCGCCTACGAGCAGTACTTC.